These 28 T cell receptor beta chains came from one sample sequenced in a study of control samples from healthy donors and cancer patients. The assay was immunoSEQ multiplex PCR, and TCRdb's table has in-frame clones only and misses some. The table lists about 73,000 clones, about 88% of them singletons, with about 4.2% in the top ten. Sequenced input: blood. These receptors were taken from a woman aged 45-65 years in good health.

The rearrangement joins TRBV28 to TRBJ1-4; D gene ambiguous. Trimming took 3 bases from V and 5 from J, leaving 19 bases between them. CDR3 length equals 17 residues. Germline CDR1 MDHEN, CDR2 SYDVKM. The CDR3 is CASSFRVGGKRNEKLFF. CDR3 nucleotide sequence: TGTGCCAGCAGTTTCAGAGTGGGTGGGAAGAGGAATGAAAAACTGTTTTTT.

The V gene is TRBV7-9, the J gene TRBJ1-4; maybe TRBD1 (5 bases). Germline V gives CDR1 SEHNR, CDR2 FQNEAQ (reference sequence). V gave up 5 bases and J gave up 5 bases, with 12 bases separating them. The CDR3 has 14 amino acids. CDR3 region: CASSPRDGNEKLFF. The CDR3 coding sequence is TGTGCCAGCAGCCCAAGGGACGGCAATGAAAAACTGTTTTTT. Variable domain in full (rest from reference TRBV7-9 and TRBJ1-4): DTGVSQNPRHKITKRGQNVTFRCDPISEHNRLYWYRQTLGQGPEFLTYFQNEAQLEKSRLLSDRFSAERPKGSFSTLEIQRTEQGDSAMYLCASSPRDGNEKLFFGSGTQLSVL.

This chain joins TRBV4-2 and TRBJ2-7, with D possibly being TRBD2 (7 bases). Germline CDR1 and CDR2: LGHNA and YNFKEQ. The CDR3 runs 16 residues. The V end lost 1 base, the J end lost 0 bases, and 13 bases lay between the germline ends. The CDR3 sequence is CASSQVGGGGSYEQYF. DNA of the CDR3: TGTGCCAGCAGCCAAGTGGGAGGGGGTGGCTCCTACGAGCAGTACTTC.

The chain uses TRBV19 and TRBJ2-2; 9 bases fit TRBD2. V trimming: 5 bases; J trimming: 4 bases; junction bases outside the gene matches: 8. The CDR3 contains 16 residues. The germline CDR1 and CDR2 sequences are LNHDA and SQIVND (reference sequence). The CDR3 reads CASSLLAGVGTGELFF. CDR3 in DNA: TGTGCCAGTAGTCTTTTAGCGGGAGTCGGCACCGGGGAGCTGTTTTTT.

V gene TRBV5-4 combines with J gene TRBJ2-3; D gene uncertain. The CDR3 runs to 13 residues. Germline V gene sequence: CDR1 SGHNT, CDR2 YYREEE (reference sequence). Between the trimmed V and J ends, which lost 3 bases and 6 bases, there was a span of 11 bases. The CDR3 loop reads CASSSGPGDTQYF. Here the CDR3 DNA reads TGTGCCAGCAGCTCCGGCCCCGGCGATACGCAGTATTTT.

The chain has TRBV6-4 and TRBJ2-2; 9 bases line up with TRBD2. CDR1 is MRHNA and CDR2 is SNTAGT in the germline V gene. The CDR3 covers 15 residues. After removal of 4 bases from V and 6 bases from J, the junction contained 6 bases not matched to a gene. The CDR3 DNA sequence: TGTGCCAGCAGTGTATTAGCGGGAGATGCCGGGGAGCTGTTTTTT. This sequence encodes CASSVLAGDAGELFF.

This chain links TRBV3-1 (or the pseudogene TRBV3-2) with TRBJ1-2, with D hard to call. The CDR3 contains 14 residues. The ends were cut back, 0 bases at V and 2 bases at J, with 7 bases in the middle. Germline-derived CDR1 and CDR2 are LGHDT and YNNKEL (reference sequence). The CDR3 nucleotides read TGTGCCAGCAGCCAAGAGTTGGGGAACTATGGCTACACCTTC. It translates to CASSQELGNYGYTF.

This clone has just a few counts. This chain connects TRBV7-3 to TRBJ1-2, with TRBD1 identical over 7 bases. Unmatched junction bases numbered 14, after V lost 5 bases and J lost 5 bases. CDR1 and CDR2 (germline): SGHTA, FQGTGA. This CDR3 is built from 16 residues. The CDR3 reads CASSPSGGGTAYGYTF. CDR3 nucleotide sequence: TGTGCCAGCAGCCCAAGTGGAGGGGGGACAGCTTATGGCTACACCTTC.

V and J are TRBV29-1 and TRBJ2-1; 9 nucleotides align to TRBD1. J was trimmed by 11 bases and V by 4 bases; bases with no gene match: 18. In germline, CDR1 is SQVTM, CDR2 ANQGSEA. The CDR3 runs 16 residues. The CDR3 sequence: CSVVDRPGTGRGKQFF. Here the CDR3 DNA reads TGCAGCGTTGTAGACAGACCAGGGACAGGGCGAGGGAAGCAGTTCTTC.

The chain employs TRBV5-4 and TRBJ1-4; D call uncertain. Germline V gene data show CDR1 as SGHNT and CDR2 as YYREEE (reference sequence). This CDR3 contains 13 residues. V shed 0 bases and J shed 10 bases, with 10 bases lying between them. For the CDR3, the DNA is TGTGCCAGCAGCTTGGTGGGAGAGGGAAAACTGTTTTTT. Translation: CASSLVGEGKLFF.

The rearrangement links TRBV3-1 (or the pseudogene TRBV3-2) to TRBJ2-5; 11 nucleotides line up with TRBD2. V lost 2 bases, J lost 5 bases, and 4 bases stayed unmatched. This CDR3 is 15 amino acids long. Germline V gene lookup returns CDR1 LGHDT and CDR2 YNNKEL (reference sequence). CDR3 bases: TGTGCCAGCAGCCAATTGATAGCGGGAGGGGAGACCCAGTACTTC. Its translation is CASSQLIAGGETQYF.

This clone has just a few counts. This chain connects TRBV20-1 to TRBJ1-6; 9 bases map to TRBD1. Germline assignment: CDR1 DFQATT and CDR2 SNEGSKA (reference sequence). V gave up 3 bases and J gave up 10 bases; unmatched junction bases: 13. This CDR3 is 16 amino acids long. Written as DNA, the CDR3 is TGCAGTGCTAGTATTGGTTGGGGACAGGGTAGCTCACCCCTCCACTTT. Translation: CSASIGWGQGSSPLHF.

J is TRBJ2-7 and V is TRBV4-1; 11 positions agree with TRBD2. Looked up from germline, CDR1 is MGHRA and CDR2 is YSYEKL. This CDR3 comprises 15 residues. After removal of 1 base from V and 3 bases from J, the junction contained 2 bases not matched to a gene. The CDR3 is CASSQVTSGSYEQYF. CDR3 nucleotide sequence: TGCGCCAGCAGCCAAGTTACTAGCGGGAGCTACGAGCAGTACTTC.

This clone was counted a few times. The gene calls are TRBV7-3 and TRBJ1-6; D perhaps matches TRBD1 (6 bases). Germline V gene lookup returns CDR1 SGHTA and CDR2 FQGTGA. The V and J ends lost 2 bases and 10 bases respectively, with 12 bases between them. The CDR3 loop spans 14 amino acids. DNA for the CDR3: TGTGCCAGCAGCTTAGGGGGGGCAAGGTCACCCCTCCACTTT. Encoded protein: CASSLGGARSPLHF.

Here the CDR3 reads CASSFAGMAYEQYF. CDR3 nucleotide sequence: TGTGCCAGCAGTTTTGCGGGGATGGCATACGAGCAGTACTTC. The chain couples TRBV2 to TRBJ2-7; a weak D match, TRBD2 (6 bases). The CDR3 runs 14 residues. Germline V CDR1 and CDR2: SNHLY, FYNNEI. V shed 5 bases and J shed 4 bases, with 15 bases lying between them.

This clone was detected only a few times. The chain links TRBV4-2 to TRBJ1-1, with TRBD1 as a possible D gene (6 bases). The CDR3 length is 14 residues. Germline CDR1 and CDR2: LGHNA and YNFKEQ. V was clipped by 6 bases and J by 0 bases, with 11 bases between them. CDR3 in amino acids: CASRMGQMNTEAFF. CDR3 DNA: TGTGCCAGCAGAATGGGACAAATGAACACTGAAGCTTTCTTT.

This chain connects TRBV7-2 to TRBJ1-2; 9 bases agree with TRBD1. Germline CDR1 is SGHTA and CDR2 is FQGNSA. With V trimmed by 0 bases and J by 5 bases, 4 bases remained unmatched. CDR3 length: 15 amino acids. CDR3 DNA: TGTGCCAGCAGCTTAGCCAGGGGACAGGGTTATGGCTACACCTTC. Its protein product is CASSLARGQGYGYTF.

V usage is TRBV3-1 (or the pseudogene TRBV3-2) and J usage is TRBJ2-3; 7 nucleotides line up with TRBD2. V lost 7 bases to trimming and J lost 3 bases; unmatched junction nucleotides: 10. The CDR3 length is 15 residues. Germline lookup yields CDR1 LGHDT and CDR2 YNNKEL (reference sequence). CDR3 amino acids: CASTRGWGGTDTQYF. The DNA of the CDR3 is TGTGCCAGCACCCGGGGGTGGGGGGGAACAGATACGCAGTATTTT.

CDR3 bases: TGTGCCGTAGGCGGTGGGACAGGAATTAGCAATCAGCCCCAGCATTTT. Protein: CAVGGGTGISNQPQHF. This chain uses TRBV7-6 with TRBJ1-5, with 8 bases aligning to TRBD1. The ends lost 11 bases at V and 0 bases at J; junction bases unmatched: 12. CDR1 SGHVS and CDR2 FNYEAQ come from the germline V gene. The CDR3 has 16 amino acids. Full variable domain (missing parts from reference TRBV7-6 and TRBJ1-5): GAGVSQSPRYKVTKRGQDVALRCDPISGHVSLYWYRQALGQGPEFLTYFNYEAQQDKSGLPNDRFSAERPEGSISTLTIQRTEQRDSAMYRCAVGGGTGISNQPQHFGDGTRLSIL.

As for this clone: Other DNA variants within this sample encode the same CDR3. The V gene is TRBV24-1, the J gene TRBJ2-1; D remains ambiguous. Germline V CDR1 and CDR2: KGHDR, SFDVKD. There are 15 residues in the CDR3. V was shortened by 4 bases and J by 4 bases, with 13 bases between the two germline ends. CDR3 in amino acids: CATSDPGLRYNEQFF. In nucleotides, the CDR3 is TGTGCCACCAGTGACCCCGGCCTGCGTTACAATGAGCAGTTCTTC.

The rearrangement links TRBV4-2 to TRBJ1-1; possible D gene TRBD1, 6 bases. Trimming cost V 2 bases and J 6 bases, with 19 bases left between them. The CDR3 runs 16 residues. Germline V lookup: CDR1 LGHNA, CDR2 YNFKEQ. CDR3 sequence reads: CASSQSQDRLRAEAFF. CDR3 nucleotides: TGTGCCAGCAGCCAATCCCAGGACAGACTGAGGGCTGAAGCTTTCTTT.

The CDR3 bases are TGTGCCAGCAGCCAAGGACTTTTATCTAGCACAGATACGCAGTATTTT. Translating gives CASSQGLLSSTDTQYF. The J gene is TRBJ2-3, the V gene TRBV3-1 (or the pseudogene TRBV3-2), with D unresolved. The V gene lost 1 base and the J gene lost 0 bases, with 11 bases spanning the gap. The CDR3 totals 16 residues. Germline V gene data show CDR1 as LGHDT and CDR2 as YNNKEL (reference sequence).

The CDR3 DNA reads as TGTGCCAGCTTAGCGGGAGGGCGCGGAAATGAGCAGTTCTTC. This encodes CASLAGGRGNEQFF. The V and J genes are TRBV6-6 and TRBJ2-1; 11 positions agree with TRBD2. The junction had 7 bases not matched to a gene; V was cut back by 8 bases and J by 7 bases. Germline CDR1 MNHNY, CDR2 SVGAGI (reference sequence). The CDR3 length is 14 residues.

For this clone: Other DNA sequences within the sample encode an identical CDR3. The V and J genes are TRBV19 and TRBJ1-5, with 7 bases fitting TRBD1. Germline V gene sequence: CDR1 LNHDA, CDR2 SQIVND (reference sequence). The CDR3 consists of 14 residues. The ends lost 2 bases at V and 4 bases at J; junction bases unmatched: 2. In DNA, the CDR3 is TGTGCCAGTAGTATACGACAGGGTAATCAGCCCCAGCATTTT. As protein: CASSIRQGNQPQHF.

The gene calls are TRBV29-1 and TRBJ2-3; perhaps TRBD2 as D (6 bases). CDR1 SQVTM and CDR2 ANQGSEA come from the germline V gene. V was pared by 6 bases and J by 8 bases, with 21 bases between. The CDR3 contains 14 residues. The CDR3 bases are TGCAGCGTCAAGTTTCTACCTAGCGCTCCTACGCAGTATTTT. Encoded protein: CSVKFLPSAPTQYF.

This chain joins TRBV28 and TRBJ2-3; 11 positions match TRBD2. The junction had 10 bases not matched to a gene; V was cut back by 6 bases and J by 5 bases. The germline V gene has CDR1 MDHEN and CDR2 SYDVKM. This CDR3 region has 16 residues. CDR3: CASRTGLAVAGDTQYF. The CDR3 DNA sequence: TGTGCCAGCAGAACGGGACTAGCGGTAGCGGGAGATACGCAGTATTTT.

The genes are TRBV6-5 and TRBJ2-3; D gene ambiguous. The germline V gene encodes CDR1 MNHEY and CDR2 SVGAGI. The CDR3 sequence is 15 residues long. Trimming stripped 6 bases from V and 0 bases from J, with 13 bases between. CDR3 nucleotide sequence: TGTGCCAGCAGCCCCTGGACGGGTAGCACAGATACGCAGTATTTT. This gives the protein CASSPWTGSTDTQYF.

This chain joins TRBV14 and TRBJ2-7; TRBD1 agrees at 8 bases. CDR3 length: 16 amino acids. Trimming took 3 bases from V and 1 from J; bases not matched to a gene: 8. Per the germline V gene, CDR1 is SGHDN and CDR2 is FVKESK. CDR3 nucleotide sequence: TGTGCCAGCAGCCAGGCGGGACAGGATCGTTCCTACGAGCAGTACTTC. Amino acid sequence: CASSQAGQDRSYEQYF.